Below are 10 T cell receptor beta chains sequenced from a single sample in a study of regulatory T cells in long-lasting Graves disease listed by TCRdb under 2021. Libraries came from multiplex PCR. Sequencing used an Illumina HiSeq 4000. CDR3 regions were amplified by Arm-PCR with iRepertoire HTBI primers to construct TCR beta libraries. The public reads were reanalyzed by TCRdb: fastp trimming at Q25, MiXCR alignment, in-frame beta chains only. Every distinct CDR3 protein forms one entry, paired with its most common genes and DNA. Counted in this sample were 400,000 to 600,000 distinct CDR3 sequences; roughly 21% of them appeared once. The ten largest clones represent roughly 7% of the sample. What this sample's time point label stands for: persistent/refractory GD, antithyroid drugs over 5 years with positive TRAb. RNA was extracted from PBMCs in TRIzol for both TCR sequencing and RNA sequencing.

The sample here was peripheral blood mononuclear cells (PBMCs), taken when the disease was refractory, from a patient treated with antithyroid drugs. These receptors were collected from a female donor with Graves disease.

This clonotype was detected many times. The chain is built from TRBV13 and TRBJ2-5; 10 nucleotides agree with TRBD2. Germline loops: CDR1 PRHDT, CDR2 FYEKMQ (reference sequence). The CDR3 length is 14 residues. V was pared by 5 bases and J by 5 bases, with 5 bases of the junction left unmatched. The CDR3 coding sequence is TGTGCCAGCAGCAACCTAGCGGGAGATGAGACCCAGTACTTC. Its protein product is CASSNLAGDETQYF. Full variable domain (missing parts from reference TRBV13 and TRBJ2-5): AAGVIQSPRHLIKEKRETATLKCYPIPRHDTVYWYQQGPGQDPQFLISFYEKMQSDKGSIPDRFSAQQFSDYHSELNMSSLELGDSALYFCASSNLAGDETQYFGPGTRLLVL.

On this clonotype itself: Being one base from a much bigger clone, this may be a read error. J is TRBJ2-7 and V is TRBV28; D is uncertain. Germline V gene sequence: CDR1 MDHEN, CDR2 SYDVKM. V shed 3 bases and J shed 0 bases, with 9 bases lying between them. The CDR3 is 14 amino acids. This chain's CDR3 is CASSFLPNSYEQYF. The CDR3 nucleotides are TGTGCCAGCAGTTTTCTCCCGAACTCCTACGAGCAGTACTTC.

The DNA of the CDR3 is TGTGCCAGCAGCCCTGAACCTGGGGGAGGATCTGAGCAGTACTTC. Translated: CASSPEPGGGSEQYF. The chain carries TRBV7-9 and TRBJ2-7, with D tentatively TRBD2 (6 bases). V lost 5 bases, J lost 7 bases, and 21 bases lay in between. The length of the CDR3 is 15 residues. Looked up from germline, CDR1 is SEHNR and CDR2 is FQNEAQ (reference sequence).

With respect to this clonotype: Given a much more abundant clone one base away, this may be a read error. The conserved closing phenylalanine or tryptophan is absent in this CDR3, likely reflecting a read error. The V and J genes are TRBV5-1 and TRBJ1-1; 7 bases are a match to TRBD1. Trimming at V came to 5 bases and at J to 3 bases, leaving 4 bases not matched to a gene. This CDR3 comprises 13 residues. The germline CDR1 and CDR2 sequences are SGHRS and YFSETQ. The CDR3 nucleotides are TGCGCCAGCAGTCCAGGGGGTGACACTGAAGCTTTCCTT. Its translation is CASSPGGDTEAFL.

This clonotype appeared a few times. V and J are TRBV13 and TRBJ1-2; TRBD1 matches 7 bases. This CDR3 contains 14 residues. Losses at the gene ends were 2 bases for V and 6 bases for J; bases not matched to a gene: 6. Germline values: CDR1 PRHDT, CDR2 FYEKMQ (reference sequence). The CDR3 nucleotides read TGTGCCAGCAGCTTAAGAGGGGGCGTCGATGGCTACACCTTC. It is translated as CASSLRGGVDGYTF.

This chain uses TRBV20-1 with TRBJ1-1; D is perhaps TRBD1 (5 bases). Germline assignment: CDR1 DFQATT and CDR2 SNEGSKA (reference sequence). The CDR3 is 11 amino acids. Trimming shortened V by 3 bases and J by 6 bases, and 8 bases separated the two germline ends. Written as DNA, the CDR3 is TGCAGTGCTAGGGGGACGGCTGAAGCTTTCTTT. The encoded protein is CSARGTAEAFF.

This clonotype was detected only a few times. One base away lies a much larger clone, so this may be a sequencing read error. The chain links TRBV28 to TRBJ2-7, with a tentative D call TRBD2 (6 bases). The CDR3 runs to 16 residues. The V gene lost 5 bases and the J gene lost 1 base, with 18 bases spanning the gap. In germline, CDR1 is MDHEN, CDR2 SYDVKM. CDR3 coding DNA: TGTGCCAGCAGTACTAGCTCTACTAGTTCATCCTACGAGCAGTACTTC. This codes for CASSTSSTSSSYEQYF.

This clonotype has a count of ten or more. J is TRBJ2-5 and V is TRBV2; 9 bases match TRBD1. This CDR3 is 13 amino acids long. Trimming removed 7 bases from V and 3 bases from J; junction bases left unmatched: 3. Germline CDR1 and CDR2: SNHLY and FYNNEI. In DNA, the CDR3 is TGTGCCAGCACTCGGGACAGGGAAGAGACCCAGTACTTC. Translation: CASTRDREETQYF.

In nucleotides, the CDR3 is TGTGCCAGCAGCATGCATCGGACGGCCGTCGGGATGAACACTGAAGCTTTCTTT. Its translation is CASSMHRTAVGMNTEAFF. The chain joins TRBV7-2 to TRBJ1-1; no clear D. This CDR3 is built from 18 residues. V was clipped by 5 bases and J by 0 bases, with 22 bases between them. Germline CDR1 is SGHTA and CDR2 is FQGNSA.

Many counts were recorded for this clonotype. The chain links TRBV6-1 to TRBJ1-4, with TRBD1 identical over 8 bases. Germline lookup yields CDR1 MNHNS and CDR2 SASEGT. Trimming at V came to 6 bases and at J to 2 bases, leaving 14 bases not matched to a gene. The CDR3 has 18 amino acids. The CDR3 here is CASRPLRTGRLTNEKLFF. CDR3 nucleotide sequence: TGTGCCAGCAGACCCCTGAGGACAGGGAGGCTTACTAATGAAAAACTGTTTTTT.